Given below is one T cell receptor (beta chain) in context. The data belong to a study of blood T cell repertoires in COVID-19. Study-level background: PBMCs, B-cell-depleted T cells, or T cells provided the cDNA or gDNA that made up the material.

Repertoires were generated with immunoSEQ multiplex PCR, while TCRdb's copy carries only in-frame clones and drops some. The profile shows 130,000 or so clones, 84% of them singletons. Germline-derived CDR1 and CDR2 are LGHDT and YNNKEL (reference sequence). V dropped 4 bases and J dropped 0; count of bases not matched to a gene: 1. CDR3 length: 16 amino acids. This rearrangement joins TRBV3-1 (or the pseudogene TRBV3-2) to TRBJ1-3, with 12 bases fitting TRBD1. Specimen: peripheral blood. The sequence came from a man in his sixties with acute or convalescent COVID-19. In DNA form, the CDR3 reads TGTGCCAGCAGCCCGGGACAGGGGGCCTCTGGAAACACCATATATTTT. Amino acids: CASSPGQGASGNTIYF.